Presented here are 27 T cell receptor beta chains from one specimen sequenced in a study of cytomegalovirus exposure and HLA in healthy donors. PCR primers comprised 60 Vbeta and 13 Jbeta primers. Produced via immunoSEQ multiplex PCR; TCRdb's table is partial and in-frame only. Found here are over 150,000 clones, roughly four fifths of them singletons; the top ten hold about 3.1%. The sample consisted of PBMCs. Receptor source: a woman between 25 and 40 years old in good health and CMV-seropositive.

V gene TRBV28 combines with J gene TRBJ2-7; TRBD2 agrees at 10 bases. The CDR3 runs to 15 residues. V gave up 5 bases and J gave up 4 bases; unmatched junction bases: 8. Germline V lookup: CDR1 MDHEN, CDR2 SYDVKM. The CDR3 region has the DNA TGTGCCAGCAGTCCCCGGGTAGCGGGAGGTTACGAGCAGTACTTC. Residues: CASSPRVAGGYEQYF.

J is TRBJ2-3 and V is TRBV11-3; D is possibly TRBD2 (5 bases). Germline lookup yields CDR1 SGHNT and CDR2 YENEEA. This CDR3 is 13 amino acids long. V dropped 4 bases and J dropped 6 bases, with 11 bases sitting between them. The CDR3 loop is CASSYSSSDTQYF. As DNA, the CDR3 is TGTGCCAGCAGCTACTCTAGCTCGGATACGCAGTATTTT.

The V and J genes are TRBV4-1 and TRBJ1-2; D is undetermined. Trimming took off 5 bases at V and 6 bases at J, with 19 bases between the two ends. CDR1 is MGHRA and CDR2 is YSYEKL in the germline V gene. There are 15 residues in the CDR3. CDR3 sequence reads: CASSFDPGSRDGYTF. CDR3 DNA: TGCGCCAGCAGCTTCGACCCGGGATCAAGGGATGGCTACACCTTC.

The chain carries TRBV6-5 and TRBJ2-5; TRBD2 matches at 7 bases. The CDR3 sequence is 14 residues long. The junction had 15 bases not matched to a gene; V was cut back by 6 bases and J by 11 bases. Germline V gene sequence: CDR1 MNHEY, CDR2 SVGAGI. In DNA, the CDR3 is TGTGCCAGCAGCCCTGACGCGGGAGTTTATGAGCAGTACTTC. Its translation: CASSPDAGVYEQYF.

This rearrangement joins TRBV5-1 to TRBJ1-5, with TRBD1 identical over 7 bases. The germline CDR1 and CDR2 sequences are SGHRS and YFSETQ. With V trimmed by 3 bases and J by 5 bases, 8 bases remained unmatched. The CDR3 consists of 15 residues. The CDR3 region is CASSWGTARDQPQHF. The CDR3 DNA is TGCGCCAGCAGCTGGGGGACAGCTCGAGATCAGCCCCAGCATTTT.

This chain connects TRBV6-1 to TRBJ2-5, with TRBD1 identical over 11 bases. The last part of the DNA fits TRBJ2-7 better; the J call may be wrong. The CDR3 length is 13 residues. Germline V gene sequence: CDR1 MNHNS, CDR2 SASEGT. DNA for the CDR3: TGTGCCAGCAGGGGACAGGGGGCCTACGAGCAGTACTTC. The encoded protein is CASRGQGAYEQYF.

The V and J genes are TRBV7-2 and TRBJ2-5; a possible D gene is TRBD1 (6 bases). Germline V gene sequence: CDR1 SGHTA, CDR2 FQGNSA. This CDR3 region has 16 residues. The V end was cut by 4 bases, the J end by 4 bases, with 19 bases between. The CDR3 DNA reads TGTGCCAGCAGCTGGGACCGGGACAACAACGGAGAGACCCAGTACTTC. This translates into CASSWDRDNNGETQYF.

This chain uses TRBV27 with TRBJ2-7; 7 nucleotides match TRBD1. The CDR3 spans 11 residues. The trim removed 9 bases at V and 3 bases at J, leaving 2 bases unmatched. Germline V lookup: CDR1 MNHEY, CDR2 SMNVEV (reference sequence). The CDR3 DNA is TGTGCCAGTCGGACAGGCTACGAGCAGTACTTC. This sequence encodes CASRTGYEQYF.

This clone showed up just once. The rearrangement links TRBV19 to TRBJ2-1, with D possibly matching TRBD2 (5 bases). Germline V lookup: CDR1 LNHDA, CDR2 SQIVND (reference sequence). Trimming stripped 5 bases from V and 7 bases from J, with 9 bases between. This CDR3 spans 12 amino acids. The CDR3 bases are TGTGCCAGTAGTGTACTAGGTAATGAGCAGTTCTTC. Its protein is CASSVLGNEQFF.

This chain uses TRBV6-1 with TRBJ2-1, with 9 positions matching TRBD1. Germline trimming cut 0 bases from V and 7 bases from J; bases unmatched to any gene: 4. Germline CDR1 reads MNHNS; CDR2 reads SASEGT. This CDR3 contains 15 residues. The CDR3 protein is CASSEAGTGSNEQFF. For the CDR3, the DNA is TGTGCCAGCAGTGAAGCGGGGACAGGGTCAAATGAGCAGTTCTTC.

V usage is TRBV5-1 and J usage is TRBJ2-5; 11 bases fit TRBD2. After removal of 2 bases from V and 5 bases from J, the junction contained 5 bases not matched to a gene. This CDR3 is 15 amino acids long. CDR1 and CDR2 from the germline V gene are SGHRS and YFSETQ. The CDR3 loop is CASSFTSGSGETQYF. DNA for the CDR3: TGCGCCAGCAGCTTCACTAGCGGGAGCGGCGAGACCCAGTACTTC.

Written as DNA, the CDR3 is TGTGCCAGCAACGCGTTTGGGGGGGATGGCACAGATACGCAGTATTTT. This translates into CASNAFGGDGTDTQYF. This rearrangement joins TRBV11-2 to TRBJ2-3; 7 nucleotides match TRBD2. With V trimmed by 7 bases and J by 1 base, 11 bases remained unmatched. The CDR3 loop spans 16 amino acids. Germline V gene data show CDR1 as SGHAT and CDR2 as FQNNGV.

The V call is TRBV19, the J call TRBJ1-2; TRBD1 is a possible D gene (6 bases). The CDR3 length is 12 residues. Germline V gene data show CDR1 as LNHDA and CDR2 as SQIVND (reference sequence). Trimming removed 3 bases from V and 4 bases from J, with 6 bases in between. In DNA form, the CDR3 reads TGTGCCAGTAGTATGACAGGCTATGGCTACACCTTC. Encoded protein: CASSMTGYGYTF.

This CDR3 is CASSEVSSGRAGYEQYF. The CDR3 DNA follows: TGTGCCAGCAGTGAAGTTTCTAGCGGGAGGGCCGGGTACGAGCAGTACTTC. The V gene is TRBV6-1, the J gene TRBJ2-7; 12 nucleotides agree with TRBD2. The V gene end was trimmed by 1 base and the J gene end by 4 bases; junction bases not matched to a gene: 8. The CDR3 has 17 residues. Germline V gene data show CDR1 as MNHNS and CDR2 as SASEGT.

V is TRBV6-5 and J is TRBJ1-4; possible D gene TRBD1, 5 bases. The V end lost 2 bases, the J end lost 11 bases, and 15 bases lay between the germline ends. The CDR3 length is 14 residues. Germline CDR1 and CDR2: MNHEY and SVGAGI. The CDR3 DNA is TGTGCCAGCAGTTACGAGGTGACAGCGCGGAAACTGTTTTTT. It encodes CASSYEVTARKLFF.

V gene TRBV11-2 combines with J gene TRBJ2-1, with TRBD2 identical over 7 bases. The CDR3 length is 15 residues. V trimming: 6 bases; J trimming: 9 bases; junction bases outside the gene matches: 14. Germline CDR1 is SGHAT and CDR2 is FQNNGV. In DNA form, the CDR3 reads TGTGCCAGCAGTCTTAAGGCGGGAGCAATGGGTGAGCAGTTCTTC. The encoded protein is CASSLKAGAMGEQFF.

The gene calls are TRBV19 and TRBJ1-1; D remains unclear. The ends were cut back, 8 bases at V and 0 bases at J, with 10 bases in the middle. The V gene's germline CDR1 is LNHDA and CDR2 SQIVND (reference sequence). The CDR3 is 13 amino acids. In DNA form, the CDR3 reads TGTGCCAGTGGCGGACTGATGAACACTGAAGCTTTCTTT. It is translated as CASGGLMNTEAFF.

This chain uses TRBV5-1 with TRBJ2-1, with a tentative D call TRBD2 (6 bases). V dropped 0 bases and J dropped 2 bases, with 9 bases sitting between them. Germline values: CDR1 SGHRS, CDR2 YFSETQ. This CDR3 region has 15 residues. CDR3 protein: CASSLVRGTYNEQFF. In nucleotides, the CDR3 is TGCGCCAGCAGCTTGGTCCGCGGGACCTACAATGAGCAGTTCTTC.

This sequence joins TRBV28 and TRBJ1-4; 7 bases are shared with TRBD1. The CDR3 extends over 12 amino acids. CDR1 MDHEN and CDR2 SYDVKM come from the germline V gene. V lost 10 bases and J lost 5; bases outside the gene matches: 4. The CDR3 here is CATGTENEKLFF. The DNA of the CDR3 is TGTGCCACCGGGACAGAGAATGAAAAACTGTTTTTT.

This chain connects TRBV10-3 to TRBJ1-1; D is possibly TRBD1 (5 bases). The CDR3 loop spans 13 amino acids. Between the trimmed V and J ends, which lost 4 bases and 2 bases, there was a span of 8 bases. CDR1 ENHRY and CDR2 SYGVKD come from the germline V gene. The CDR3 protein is CAISGGGNTEAFF. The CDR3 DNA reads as TGTGCCATCAGTGGGGGGGGTAACACTGAAGCTTTCTTT.

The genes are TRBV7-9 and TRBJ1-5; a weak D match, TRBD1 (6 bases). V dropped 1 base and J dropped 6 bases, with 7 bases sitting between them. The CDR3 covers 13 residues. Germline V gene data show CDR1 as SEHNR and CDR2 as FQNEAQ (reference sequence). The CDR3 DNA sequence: TGTGCCAGCAGCTTAGACAGGGCTCAGCCCCAGCATTTT. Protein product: CASSLDRAQPQHF.

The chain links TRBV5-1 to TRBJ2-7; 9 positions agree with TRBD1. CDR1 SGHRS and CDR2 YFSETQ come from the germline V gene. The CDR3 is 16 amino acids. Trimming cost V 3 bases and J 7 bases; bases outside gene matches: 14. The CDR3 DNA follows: TGCGCCAGCAGCTGGGGGGGGTCGGGACAGGGAGGAGAGCAGTACTTC. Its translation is CASSWGGSGQGGEQYF.

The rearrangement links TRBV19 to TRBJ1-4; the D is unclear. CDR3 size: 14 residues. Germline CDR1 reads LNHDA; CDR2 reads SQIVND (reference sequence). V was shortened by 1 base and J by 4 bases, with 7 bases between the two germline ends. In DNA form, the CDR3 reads TGTGCCAGTAGTATAGTCCGGAGTAATGAAAAACTGTTTTTT. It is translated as CASSIVRSNEKLFF.

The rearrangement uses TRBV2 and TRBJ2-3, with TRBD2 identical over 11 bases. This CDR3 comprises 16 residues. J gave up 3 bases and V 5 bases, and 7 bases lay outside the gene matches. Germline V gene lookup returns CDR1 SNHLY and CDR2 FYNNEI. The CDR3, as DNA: TGTGCCAGCAGTTCTACTAGCGGGAGTAATACAGATACGCAGTATTTT. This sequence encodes CASSSTSGSNTDTQYF.

CDR3 nucleotide sequence: TGTGCCAGCAGCCCGACTAGCGGGAGAGTTCGCTACGAGCAGTACTTC. This translates into CASSPTSGRVRYEQYF. J is TRBJ2-7 and V is TRBV5-4; 12 nucleotides align to TRBD2. The CDR3 contains 16 residues. The V and J ends lost 4 bases and 3 bases, in that order; junction bases with no gene match: 8. Per germline, CDR1 SGHNT and CDR2 YYREEE (reference sequence).

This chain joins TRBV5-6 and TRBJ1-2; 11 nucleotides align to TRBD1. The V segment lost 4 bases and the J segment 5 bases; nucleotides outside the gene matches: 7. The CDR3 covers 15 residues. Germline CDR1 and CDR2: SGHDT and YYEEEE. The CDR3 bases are TGTGCCAGCAGCGAACGGACAGGGGGCGGGTATGGCTACACCTTC. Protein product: CASSERTGGGYGYTF.

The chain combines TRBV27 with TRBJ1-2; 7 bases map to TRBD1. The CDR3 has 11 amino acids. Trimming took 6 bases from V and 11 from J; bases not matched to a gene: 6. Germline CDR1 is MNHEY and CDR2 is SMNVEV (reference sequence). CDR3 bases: TGTGCCAGCAGGGACAGGTGGGGGTACACCTTC. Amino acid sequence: CASRDRWGYTF.